This TCR beta chain was sequenced for a study of blood T cell repertoires in COVID-19. Study-wide context: The samples span acute and convalescent COVID-19 from the United States, Italy and Spain.

In the study's own analysis: Reference gene primer amplification yielded estimated nucleated cell counts. Libraries were prepared by immunoSEQ multiplex PCR; TCRdb keeps only in-frame clonotypes and omits some of them. V, J and clone size derive from that table, while D and trimming were established from the DNA sequence. This table holds about 160,000 clones, roughly 80% found once. Participants came from around 25 US areas, aged roughly 18 to 89 years. Looked up from germline, CDR1 is SNHLY and CDR2 is FYNNEI. The CDR3 spans 15 residues. J gave up 5 bases and V 6 bases, and 8 bases lay outside the gene matches.

The TCR sequence derives from a woman between 35 and 50 years old with acute COVID-19. The sequenced material came from PBMCs or T cells enriched from blood (not recorded which). J is TRBJ1-5 and V is TRBV2; 9 bases agree with TRBD1. The CDR3 DNA follows: TGTGCCAGCAGCCTTTCTGGACAGGGGTATCAGCCCCAGCATTTT. Translated, it gives CASSLSGQGYQPQHF.